The 19 T cell receptor beta chains presented below share a single source sample, sequenced in a study of T cells in Graves' hyperthyroidism and ophthalmopathy. Regions amplified from RNA transcripts were the TCR beta CDR3 regions. When the TCR CDR3 underwent first-round RT-PCR, the HTBI primer set was used. TCRdb analysed the multiplex PCR reads with MiXCR anew, one entry per CDR3 protein. This table has a few hundred thousand distinct CDR3 sequences, roughly 20% appearing once. Sequenced: blood. Receptors were obtained from a man aged 18 to 30 with Graves' hyperthyroidism.

V usage is TRBV18 and J usage is TRBJ1-2; possibly TRBD1 for D (6 bases). The CDR3 consists of 13 residues. In germline, CDR1 is KGHSH, CDR2 LQKENI. Trimming took off 3 bases at V and 8 bases at J, with 13 bases between the two ends. CDR3 amino acids: CASSPRGQEGYTF. DNA of the CDR3: TGTGCCAGCTCACCCCGGGGACAAGAAGGCTACACCTTC.

The chain employs TRBV4-1 and TRBJ1-5, with D possibly being TRBD1 (5 bases). This CDR3 has 17 amino acids. Per the germline V gene, CDR1 is MGHRA and CDR2 is YSYEKL. Trimming took off 4 bases at V and 3 bases at J, with 19 bases between the two ends. This CDR3 is CASSPGIGGGSNQPQHF. CDR3 DNA sequence: TGCGCCAGCAGCCCCGGGATCGGGGGGGGGTCCAATCAGCCCCAGCATTTT.

The chain joins TRBV28 to TRBJ1-5; D is unclear. CDR1 is MDHEN and CDR2 is SYDVKM in the germline V gene. The CDR3 consists of 14 residues. The V gene lost 7 bases and the J gene lost 3 bases, with 13 bases spanning the gap. The chain's CDR3 is CASKRAGSNQPQHF. CDR3 sequence (DNA): TGTGCCAGCAAACGAGCCGGTTCCAATCAGCCCCAGCATTTT.

This clonotype has a count of ten or more. The chain employs TRBV20-1 and TRBJ1-1; 7 nucleotides align to TRBD1. The germline V gene has CDR1 DFQATT and CDR2 SNEGSKA (reference sequence). This CDR3 has 14 residues. Losses at the gene ends were 0 bases for V and 3 bases for J; bases not matched to a gene: 4. CDR3 sequence: CSARDPGQYTEAFF. The CDR3 DNA reads as TGCAGTGCTAGAGATCCGGGACAGTACACTGAAGCTTTCTTT.

The table lists this clonotype with many counts. V and J are TRBV6-5 and TRBJ1-5; D is perhaps TRBD1 (5 bases). Deletions cut 6 bases from V and 3 bases from J, with 12 bases between. The germline V gene encodes CDR1 MNHEY and CDR2 SVGAGI. The CDR3 runs to 14 residues. CDR3 nucleotide sequence: TGTGCCAGCAGAGGTCAGGGAATCAATCAGCCCCAGCATTTT. Protein: CASRGQGINQPQHF.

This chain connects TRBV7-9 to TRBJ1-1, with a tentative D call TRBD1 (5 bases). Per germline, CDR1 SEHNR and CDR2 FQNEAQ (reference sequence). V was shortened by 4 bases and J by 3 bases, with 12 bases between the two germline ends. The CDR3 extends over 14 amino acids. The CDR3 loop is CASSSSQGDTEAFF. Written as DNA, the CDR3 is TGTGCCAGCAGCTCCTCCCAAGGGGACACTGAAGCTTTCTTT.

Concerning this clonotype itself: This may arise from a read error, as a much more abundant clone is one base away. Because it lacks the conserved phenylalanine or tryptophan at the end, this CDR3 is likely a read error. This chain joins TRBV6-1 and TRBJ1-1; D not certain. V was cut by 3 bases and J by 0 bases, with 8 bases left in between. Germline lookup yields CDR1 MNHNS and CDR2 SASEGT. This CDR3 is built from 14 residues. CDR3 bases: TGTGCCAGCAGTGACGACTCTTTGAACACTGAAGCTTTCCTT. Amino acid sequence: CASSDDSLNTEAFL.

In this sample, this clonotype turned up a few times. J is TRBJ2-7 and V is TRBV6-1; 11 nucleotides align to TRBD1. Losses at the gene ends were 4 bases for V and 5 bases for J; bases not matched to a gene: 7. Per the germline V gene, CDR1 is MNHNS and CDR2 is SASEGT. The CDR3 loop spans 15 amino acids. The CDR3 nucleotides are TGTGCCAGCAGTGCTTTGTGGACAGGGGGCAACGAGCAGTACTTC. Protein: CASSALWTGGNEQYF.

This chain uses TRBV4-3 with TRBJ2-7, with 10 bases lining up with TRBD1. Unmatched junction bases numbered 11, after V lost 1 base and J lost 5 bases. Germline CDR1 is LGHNA and CDR2 is YSLEER. There are 17 residues in the CDR3. The CDR3 coding sequence is TGCGCCAGCAGCCAAGGGACAGGGGGTGGACCTGAGGACGAGCAGTACTTC. Encoded protein: CASSQGTGGGPEDEQYF.

The chain links TRBV11-3 to TRBJ1-2; weak D call: TRBD1 (5 bases). Germline CDR1 is SGHNT and CDR2 is YENEEA. This CDR3 comprises 15 residues. Trimming shortened V by 4 bases and J by 7 bases, and 19 bases separated the two germline ends. The CDR3 DNA is TGTGCCAGCAGCTCATCGACCGGGACGGTTGGTGGCTACACCTTC. Translation: CASSSSTGTVGGYTF.

This clonotype was seen ten or more times. V usage is TRBV20-1 and J usage is TRBJ2-5, with D tentatively TRBD1 (5 bases). The germline V gene encodes CDR1 DFQATT and CDR2 SNEGSKA (reference sequence). Trimming shortened V by 7 bases and J by 1 base, and 13 bases separated the two germline ends. This CDR3 spans 13 amino acids. The CDR3 spells CSVYGASQETQYF. In DNA form, the CDR3 reads TGCAGTGTATATGGGGCGAGCCAAGAGACCCAGTACTTC.

This clonotype occurred many times. The chain employs TRBV5-4 and TRBJ1-1, with a possible D match to TRBD1 (6 bases). There are 15 residues in the CDR3. Per germline, CDR1 SGHNT and CDR2 YYREEE (reference sequence). Deletions cut 3 bases from V and 4 bases from J, with 16 bases between. The CDR3 region is CASSSPLGGTTEAFF. DNA of the CDR3: TGTGCCAGCAGCTCACCCTTAGGGGGGACCACTGAAGCTTTCTTT.

Comment on this clonotype: The conserved phenylalanine or tryptophan is not found at the CDR3 terminus, so this likely reflects a read error. The genes are TRBV12-3 or TRBV12-4 and TRBJ2-7, with a weak D call TRBD2 (6 bases). The V end lost 8 bases, the J end lost 0 bases, and 14 bases lay between the germline ends. The length of the CDR3 is 14 residues. CDR3 bases: TGTGCCAGCGCGAACGGGGGAACCTCCTACGAGCAGTACTAC. This sequence encodes CASANGGTSYEQYY.

This clonotype was detected many times. The V call is TRBV28, the J call TRBJ1-2, with D perhaps TRBD1 (6 bases). Trimming stripped 6 bases from V and 8 bases from J, with 10 bases between. The CDR3 runs 11 residues. Germline lookup yields CDR1 MDHEN and CDR2 SYDVKM. The chain's CDR3 is CASRAGEGYTF. CDR3 DNA: TGTGCCAGCAGAGCAGGGGAAGGCTACACCTTC.

This clonotype occurred many times. The genes are TRBV6-1 and TRBJ1-1; D remains unclear. This CDR3 spans 15 amino acids. Trimming left V 0 bases short and J 6 bases short, with 14 bases between. Germline CDR1 reads MNHNS; CDR2 reads SASEGT. Written as DNA, the CDR3 is TGTGCCAGCAGTGAAGCTGTGCGGGGATGGCCTGAAGCTTTCTTT. Translated, it gives CASSEAVRGWPEAFF.

The chain has TRBV14 and TRBJ1-2; D is uncertain. Looked up from germline, CDR1 is SGHDN and CDR2 is FVKESK. Trimming pared 3 bases from V and 8 bases from J, leaving 13 bases between. The length of the CDR3 is 13 residues. CDR3: CASSQGSTGGYTF. Here the CDR3 DNA reads TGTGCCAGCAGCCAGGGGTCCACGGGCGGCTACACCTTC.

The CDR3 sequence: CASSTRDRSNTEAFF. DNA for the CDR3: TGTGCCAGCAGCACCAGGGACAGAAGTAACACTGAAGCTTTCTTT. The chain couples TRBV13 to TRBJ1-1; 7 positions match TRBD1. This CDR3 has 15 residues. CDR1 and CDR2 from the germline V gene are PRHDT and FYEKMQ (reference sequence). Trimming took 5 bases from V and 2 from J; bases not matched to a gene: 8. Drawing the rest from reference TRBV13 and TRBJ1-1, the complete variable domain is AAGVIQSPRHLIKEKRETATLKCYPIPRHDTVYWYQQGPGQDPQFLISFYEKMQSDKGSIPDRFSAQQFSDYHSELNMSSLELGDSALYFCASSTRDRSNTEAFFGQGTRLTVV.

On this clonotype itself: A clone one base away is much larger, so this may be a read error. The genes are TRBV12-3 or TRBV12-4 and TRBJ1-2; D not resolved. The CDR3 totals 13 residues. V was clipped by 3 bases and J by 8 bases, with 13 bases between them. The CDR3 sequence: CASSLGGRSGYTF. CDR3 sequence (DNA): TGTGCCAGCAGTTTGGGAGGGAGGAGCGGCTACACCTTC.

This clonotype was seen at least ten times. CDR3 sequence reads: CSAREGLETQYF. The CDR3 DNA reads TGCAGTGCTAGAGAAGGGTTAGAGACCCAGTACTTC. This rearrangement joins TRBV20-1 to TRBJ2-5; D unresolved. In germline, CDR1 is DFQATT, CDR2 SNEGSKA (reference sequence). The CDR3 consists of 12 residues. V was pared by 0 bases and J by 4 bases, with 6 bases between.